A selection of T cell receptor beta chains follows, all from one sample in a study of technical replicates of blood from a few donors. TCRdb keeps only in-frame clones here, not all; method: immunoSEQ multiplex PCR. The sample shows tens of thousands of clones, around 96% of them seen only once. Input material: T cells isolated from PBMCs. These receptors originate from a human donor in good health. Both conserved end residues are part of each CDR3. Fields, in order: D gene, clone size, J gene, V gene, CDR3 protein, CDR3 DNA. A D gene is named only where the DNA matches it firmly. Clone size, where shown, is once, few, many, or a class for clones that have expanded.

d_call: NA; clone_size: NA; j_call: TRBJ2-7; v_call: TRBV6-1; cdr3_aa: CASSSRTGNSYEQYF; cdr3_nt: TGTGCCAGCAGTTCCCGGACCGGGAACTCCTACGAGCAGTACTTC
d_call: NA; clone_size: NA; j_call: TRBJ1-2; v_call: TRBV6-1; cdr3_aa: CATEGGGAYGYTF; cdr3_nt: TGTGCCACCGAGGGGGGGGGAGCCTATGGCTACACCTTC
d_call: TRBD2; clone_size: once; j_call: TRBJ2-3; v_call: TRBV7-9; cdr3_aa: CASSPWEGRVTDTQYF; cdr3_nt: TGTGCCAGCAGCCCCTGGGAGGGGCGTGTGACAGATACGCAGTATTTT
d_call: NA; clone_size: NA; j_call: TRBJ1-4; v_call: TRBV11-3; cdr3_aa: CASSLGDYRANEKLFF; cdr3_nt: TGTGCCAGCAGCTTAGGAGATTATCGGGCTAATGAAAAACTGTTTTTT
d_call: NA; clone_size: NA; j_call: TRBJ2-7; v_call: TRBV6-5; cdr3_aa: CASSWVALPYEQYF; cdr3_nt: TGTGCCAGCAGTTGGGTAGCGCTACCCTACGAGCAGTACTTC
d_call: TRBD2; clone_size: NA; j_call: TRBJ2-3; v_call: TRBV29-1; cdr3_aa: CSVSSGSTDTQYF; cdr3_nt: TGCAGCGTTTCTAGCGGTAGCACAGATACGCAGTATTTT
d_call: NA; clone_size: NA; j_call: TRBJ2-7; v_call: TRBV7-9; cdr3_aa: CASSLPSYEQYF; cdr3_nt: TGTGCCAGCAGCTTACCCAGCTACGAGCAGTACTTC
d_call: NA; clone_size: NA; j_call: TRBJ2-7; v_call: TRBV2; cdr3_aa: CASIGQGIYEQYF; cdr3_nt: TGTGCCAGCATAGGGCAGGGGATCTACGAGCAGTACTTC
d_call: TRBD1; clone_size: NA; j_call: TRBJ2-5; v_call: TRBV19; cdr3_aa: CASSMGRGQETQYF; cdr3_nt: TGTGCCAGTAGTATGGGCAGGGGGCAAGAGACCCAGTACTTC
d_call: NA; clone_size: NA; j_call: TRBJ2-7; v_call: TRBV27; cdr3_aa: CASSYRASYEQYF; cdr3_nt: TGTGCCAGCAGTTACAGGGCTTCCTACGAGCAGTACTTC
d_call: NA; clone_size: NA; j_call: TRBJ1-1; v_call: TRBV7-3; cdr3_aa: CASSSDGGTEAFF; cdr3_nt: TGTGCCAGCAGCTCGGATGGAGGGACTGAAGCTTTCTTT
d_call: TRBD1; clone_size: NA; j_call: TRBJ2-3; v_call: TRBV2; cdr3_aa: CASRDRGKSTDTQYF; cdr3_nt: TGTGCCAGCAGGGACAGGGGAAAAAGCACAGATACGCAGTATTTT
d_call: TRBD2; clone_size: NA; j_call: TRBJ2-1; v_call: TRBV29-1; cdr3_aa: CSVAGLAGATRFNNEQFF; cdr3_nt: TGCAGCGTTGCGGGACTAGCGGGGGCGACTCGGTTTAACAATGAGCAGTTCTTC
d_call: NA; clone_size: NA; j_call: TRBJ2-2; v_call: TRBV13; cdr3_aa: CASSFITGELFF; cdr3_nt: TGTGCCAGCAGCTTCATCACCGGGGAGCTGTTTTTT
d_call: TRBD1; clone_size: NA; j_call: TRBJ2-1; v_call: TRBV13; cdr3_aa: CASSLDRDRVGRVF; cdr3_nt: TGTGCCAGCAGCCTTGACAGAGACAGGGTCGGTAGAGTCTTC
d_call: NA; clone_size: NA; j_call: TRBJ1-1; v_call: TRBV29-1; cdr3_aa: CSVEAADIKAFF; cdr3_nt: TGCAGCGTTGAAGCGGCGGACATCAAAGCTTTCTTT
d_call: NA; clone_size: once; j_call: TRBJ2-7; v_call: TRBV16; cdr3_aa: CASSQLVREISYEQYF; cdr3_nt: TGTGCCAGCAGCCAATTGGTAAGGGAGATCTCCTACGAGCAGTACTTC
d_call: NA; clone_size: NA; j_call: TRBJ1-2; v_call: TRBV2; cdr3_aa: CASSEIGRGGGYTF; cdr3_nt: TGTGCCAGCAGTGAAATCGGGAGGGGTGGCGGCTACACCTTC
d_call: NA; clone_size: NA; j_call: TRBJ2-2; v_call: TRBV5-1; cdr3_aa: CASSPLGLKNTGELFF; cdr3_nt: TGCGCCAGCAGCCCCTTAGGACTGAAGAACACCGGGGAGCTGTTTTTT
d_call: TRBD1; clone_size: NA; j_call: TRBJ2-7; v_call: TRBV29-1; cdr3_aa: CSARKTGTYEQYF; cdr3_nt: TGCAGCGCTAGAAAGACAGGGACCTACGAGCAGTACTTC
d_call: NA; clone_size: NA; j_call: TRBJ2-7; v_call: TRBV28; cdr3_aa: CASSLSGGRILSYEQYF; cdr3_nt: TGTGCCAGCAGTTTATCCGGGGGGCGCATCCTATCCTACGAGCAGTACTTC
d_call: NA; clone_size: NA; j_call: TRBJ2-2; v_call: TRBV27; cdr3_aa: CASSLWAENTGELFF; cdr3_nt: TGTGCCAGCAGTTTATGGGCTGAGAACACCGGGGAGCTGTTTTTT
d_call: NA; clone_size: NA; j_call: TRBJ1-5; v_call: TRBV7-8; cdr3_aa: CASSLDRAYSNQPQHF; cdr3_nt: TGTGCCAGCAGCTTAGACAGGGCTTATAGCAATCAGCCCCAGCATTTT
d_call: TRBD2; clone_size: NA; j_call: TRBJ2-5; v_call: TRBV9; cdr3_aa: CASSARPGTSPQGTQYF; cdr3_nt: TGTGCCAGCAGCGCTCGACCCGGGACTAGCCCGCAGGGGACCCAGTACTTC
d_call: TRBD1; clone_size: NA; j_call: TRBJ2-7; v_call: TRBV18; cdr3_aa: CASSRTGATYEQYF; cdr3_nt: TGTGCCAGCTCACGGACAGGAGCAACCTACGAGCAGTACTTC
d_call: NA; clone_size: NA; j_call: TRBJ2-1; v_call: TRBV4-1; cdr3_aa: CASSTRGSEQFF; cdr3_nt: TGCGCCAGCAGCACTCGGGGGAGTGAGCAGTTCTTC
d_call: NA; clone_size: NA; j_call: TRBJ1-1; v_call: TRBV19; cdr3_aa: CASSTLGGGEAFF; cdr3_nt: TGTGCCAGTAGTACCCTCGGAGGAGGAGAAGCTTTCTTT
d_call: TRBD1; clone_size: NA; j_call: TRBJ2-1; v_call: TRBV5-4; cdr3_aa: CASSLAGGRNEQFF; cdr3_nt: TGTGCCAGCAGCTTGGCAGGGGGCCGAAATGAGCAGTTCTTC
d_call: NA; clone_size: NA; j_call: TRBJ1-5; v_call: TRBV27; cdr3_aa: CASSLGRSNQPQHF; cdr3_nt: TGTGCCAGCAGTTTAGGCAGGAGCAATCAGCCCCAGCATTTT
d_call: NA; clone_size: NA; j_call: TRBJ1-1; v_call: TRBV30; cdr3_aa: CAWSISDTEAFF; cdr3_nt: TGTGCCTGGAGTATATCCGACACTGAAGCTTTCTTT